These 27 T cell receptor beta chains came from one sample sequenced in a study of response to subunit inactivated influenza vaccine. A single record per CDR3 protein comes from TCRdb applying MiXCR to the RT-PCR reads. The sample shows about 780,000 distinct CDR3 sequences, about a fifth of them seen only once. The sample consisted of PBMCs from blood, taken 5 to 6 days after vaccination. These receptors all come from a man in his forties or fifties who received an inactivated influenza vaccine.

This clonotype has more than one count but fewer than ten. The CDR3 DNA is TGCGCCAGCACCTCGGGCAGCGGGCCAACTAATGAAAAACTGTTTTTT. Translating gives CASTSGSGPTNEKLFF. This chain links TRBV5-1 with TRBJ1-4; unclear D gene. Germline CDR1 is SGHRS and CDR2 is YFSETQ. Trimming stripped 6 bases from V and 0 bases from J, with 15 bases between. This CDR3 has 16 amino acids.

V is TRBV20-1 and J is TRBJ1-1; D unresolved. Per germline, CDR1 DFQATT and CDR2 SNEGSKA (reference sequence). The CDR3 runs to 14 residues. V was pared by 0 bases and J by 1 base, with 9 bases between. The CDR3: CSARDGTTNTEAFF. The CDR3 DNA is TGCAGTGCTAGAGATGGCACGACGAACACTGAAGCTTTCTTT.

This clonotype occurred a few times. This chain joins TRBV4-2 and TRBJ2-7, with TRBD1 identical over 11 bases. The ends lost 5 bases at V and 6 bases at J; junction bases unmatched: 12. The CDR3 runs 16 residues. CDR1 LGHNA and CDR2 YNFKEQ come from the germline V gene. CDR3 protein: CASSKISGTGGGEQYF. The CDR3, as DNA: TGTGCCAGCAGCAAAATATCCGGGACAGGGGGAGGCGAGCAGTACTTC.

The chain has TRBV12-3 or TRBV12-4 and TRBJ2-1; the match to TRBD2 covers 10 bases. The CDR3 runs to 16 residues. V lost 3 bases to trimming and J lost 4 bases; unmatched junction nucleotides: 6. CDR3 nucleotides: TGTGCCAGCAGTTTCCTTACTAGCGGGATATACAATGAGCAGTTCTTC. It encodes CASSFLTSGIYNEQFF.

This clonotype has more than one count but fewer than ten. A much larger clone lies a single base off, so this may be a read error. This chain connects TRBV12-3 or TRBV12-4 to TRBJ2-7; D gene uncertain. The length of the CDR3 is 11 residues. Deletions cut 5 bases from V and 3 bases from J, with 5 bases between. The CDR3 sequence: CASSANYEQYF. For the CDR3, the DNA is TGTGCCAGCAGTGCGAACTACGAGCAGTACTTC.

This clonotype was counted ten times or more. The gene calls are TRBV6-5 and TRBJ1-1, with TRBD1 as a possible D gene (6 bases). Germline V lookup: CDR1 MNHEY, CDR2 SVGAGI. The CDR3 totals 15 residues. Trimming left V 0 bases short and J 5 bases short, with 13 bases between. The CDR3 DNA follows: TGTGCCAGCAGTTACTCGTTGGGGGGCAGGACTGAAGCTTTCTTT. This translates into CASSYSLGGRTEAFF.

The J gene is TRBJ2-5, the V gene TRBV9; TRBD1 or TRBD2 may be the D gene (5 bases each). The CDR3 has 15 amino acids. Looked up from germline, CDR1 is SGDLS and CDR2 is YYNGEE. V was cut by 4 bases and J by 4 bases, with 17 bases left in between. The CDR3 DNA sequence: TGTGCCAGCAGCCTCGGGACGATGGTGGGAGAGACCCAGTACTTC. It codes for CASSLGTMVGETQYF.

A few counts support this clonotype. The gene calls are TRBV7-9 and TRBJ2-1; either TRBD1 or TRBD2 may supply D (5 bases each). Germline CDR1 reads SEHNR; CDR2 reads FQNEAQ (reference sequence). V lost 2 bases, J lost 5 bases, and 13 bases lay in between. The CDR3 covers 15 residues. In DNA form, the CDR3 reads TGTGCCAGCAGCTTAACCGGGACCCAGAACAATGAGCAGTTCTTC. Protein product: CASSLTGTQNNEQFF.

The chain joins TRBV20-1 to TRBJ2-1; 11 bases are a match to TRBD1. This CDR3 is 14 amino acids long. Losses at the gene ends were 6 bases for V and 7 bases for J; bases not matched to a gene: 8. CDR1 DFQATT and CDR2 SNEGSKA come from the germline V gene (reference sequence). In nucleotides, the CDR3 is TGCAGTGCCCGTTGGGACAGGGGGTTTAATGAGCAGTTCTTC. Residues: CSARWDRGFNEQFF.

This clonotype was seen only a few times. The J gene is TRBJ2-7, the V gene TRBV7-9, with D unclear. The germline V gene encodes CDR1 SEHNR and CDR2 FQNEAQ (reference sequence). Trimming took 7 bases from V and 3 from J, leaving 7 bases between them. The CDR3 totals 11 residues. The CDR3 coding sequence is TGTGCCAGCACCGACGGCTACGAGCAGTACTTC. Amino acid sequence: CASTDGYEQYF. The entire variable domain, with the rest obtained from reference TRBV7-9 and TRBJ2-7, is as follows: DTGVSQNPRHKITKRGQNVTFRCDPISEHNRLYWYRQTLGQGPEFLTYFQNEAQLEKSRLLSDRFSAERPKGSFSTLEIQRTEQGDSAMYLCASTDGYEQYFGPGTRLTVT.

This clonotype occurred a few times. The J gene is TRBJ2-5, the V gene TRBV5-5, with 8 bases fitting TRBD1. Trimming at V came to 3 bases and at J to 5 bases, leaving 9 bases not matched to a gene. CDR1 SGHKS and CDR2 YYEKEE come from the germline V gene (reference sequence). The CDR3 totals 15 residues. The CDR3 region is CASSSTGGRGETQYF. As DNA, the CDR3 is TGTGCCAGCAGCTCAACAGGGGGTAGGGGGGAGACCCAGTACTTC.

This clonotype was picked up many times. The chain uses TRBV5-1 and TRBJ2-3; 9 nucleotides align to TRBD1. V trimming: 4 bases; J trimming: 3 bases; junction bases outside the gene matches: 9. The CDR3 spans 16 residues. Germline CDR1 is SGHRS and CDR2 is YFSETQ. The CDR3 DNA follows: TGCGCCAGCAGCACCGGGACAGGGCACCCTACAGATACGCAGTATTTT. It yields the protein CASSTGTGHPTDTQYF.

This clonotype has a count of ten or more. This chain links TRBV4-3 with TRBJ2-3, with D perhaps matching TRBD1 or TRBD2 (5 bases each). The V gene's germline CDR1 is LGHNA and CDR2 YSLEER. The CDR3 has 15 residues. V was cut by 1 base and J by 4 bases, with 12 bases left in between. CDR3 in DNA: TGCGCCAGCAGCCAAGCTGGGGGACGGGCAGATACGCAGTATTTT. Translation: CASSQAGGRADTQYF.

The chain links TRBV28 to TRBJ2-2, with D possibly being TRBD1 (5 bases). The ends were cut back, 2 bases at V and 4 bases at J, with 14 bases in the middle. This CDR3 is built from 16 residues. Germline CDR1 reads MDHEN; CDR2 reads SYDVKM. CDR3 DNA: TGTGCCAGCAGTTTAGGTCCAGGGATGGGCACCGGGGAGCTGTTTTTT. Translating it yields CASSLGPGMGTGELFF.

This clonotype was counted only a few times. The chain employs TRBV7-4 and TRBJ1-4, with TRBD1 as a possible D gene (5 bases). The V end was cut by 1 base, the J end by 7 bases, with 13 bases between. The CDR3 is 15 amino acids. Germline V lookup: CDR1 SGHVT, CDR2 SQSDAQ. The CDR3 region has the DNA TGTGCCAGCAGCTTAGGACTTCCTAGGGGTGAAAAACTGTTTTTT. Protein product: CASSLGLPRGEKLFF.

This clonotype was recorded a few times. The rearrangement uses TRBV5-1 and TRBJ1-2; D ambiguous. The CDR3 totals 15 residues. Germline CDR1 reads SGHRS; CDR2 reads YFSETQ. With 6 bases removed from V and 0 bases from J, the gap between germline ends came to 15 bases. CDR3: CASKPSGNPNYGYTF. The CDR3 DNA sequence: TGCGCCAGCAAGCCTTCGGGTAATCCTAACTATGGCTACACCTTC.

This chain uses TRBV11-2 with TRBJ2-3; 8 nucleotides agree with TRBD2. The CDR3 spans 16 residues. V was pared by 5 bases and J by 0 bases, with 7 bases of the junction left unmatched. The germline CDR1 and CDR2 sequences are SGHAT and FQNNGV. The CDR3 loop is CASSRLLAESTDTQYF. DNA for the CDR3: TGTGCCAGCAGCCGTTTACTAGCGGAGAGCACAGATACGCAGTATTTT.

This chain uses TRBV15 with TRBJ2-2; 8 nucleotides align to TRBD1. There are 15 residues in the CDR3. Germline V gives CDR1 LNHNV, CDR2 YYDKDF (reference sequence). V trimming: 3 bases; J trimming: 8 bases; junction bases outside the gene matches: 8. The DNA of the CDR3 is TGTGCCACCAGCAGGGAGGACAGGGTCAGGGGGGAGCTGTTTTTT. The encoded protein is CATSREDRVRGELFF.

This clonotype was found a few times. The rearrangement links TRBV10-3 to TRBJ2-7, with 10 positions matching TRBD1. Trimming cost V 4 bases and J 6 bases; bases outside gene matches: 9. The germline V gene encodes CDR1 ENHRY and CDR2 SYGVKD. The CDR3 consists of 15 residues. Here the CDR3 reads CAISASGTGVTEQYF. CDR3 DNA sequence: TGTGCCATCAGTGCCTCCGGGACAGGGGTAACCGAGCAGTACTTC.

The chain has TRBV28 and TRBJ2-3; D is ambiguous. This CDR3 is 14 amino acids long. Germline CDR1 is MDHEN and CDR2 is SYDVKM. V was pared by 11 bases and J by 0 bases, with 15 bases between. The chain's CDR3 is CAPLEADSTDTQYF. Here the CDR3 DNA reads TGTGCCCCCCTCGAGGCGGATAGCACAGATACGCAGTATTTT.

The CDR3 loop reads CASSERVEARLAGSYNEQFF. The CDR3 bases are TGTGCCAGCAGTGAACGGGTCGAGGCTCGACTAGCGGGCTCCTACAATGAGCAGTTCTTC. V usage is TRBV2 and J usage is TRBJ2-1, with 10 bases aligning to TRBD2. The CDR3 is made up of 20 amino acids. Trimming removed 2 bases from V and 0 bases from J; junction bases left unmatched: 13. Germline V gene lookup returns CDR1 SNHLY and CDR2 FYNNEI.

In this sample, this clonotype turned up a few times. CDR3 DNA: TGCGCCAGCAGCCAAGGCGAAGGGTTGAAATCACCCCTCCACTTT. Translation: CASSQGEGLKSPLHF. The rearrangement joins TRBV4-3 to TRBJ1-6; unclear D gene. The CDR3 spans 15 residues. CDR1 is LGHNA and CDR2 is YSLEER in the germline V gene. V gave up 1 base and J gave up 10 bases, with 14 bases separating them.

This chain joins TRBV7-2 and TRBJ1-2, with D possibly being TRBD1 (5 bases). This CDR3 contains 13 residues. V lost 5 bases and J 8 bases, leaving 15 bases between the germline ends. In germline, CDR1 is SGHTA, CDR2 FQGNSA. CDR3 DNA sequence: TGTGCCAGCAGCCCTGCCCCAGGGAGGGGCTACACCTTC. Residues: CASSPAPGRGYTF.

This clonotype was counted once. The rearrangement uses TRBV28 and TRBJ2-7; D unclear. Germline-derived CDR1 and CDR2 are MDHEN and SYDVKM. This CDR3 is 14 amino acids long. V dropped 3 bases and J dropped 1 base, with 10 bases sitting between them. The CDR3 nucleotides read TGTGCCAGCAGTTTTTTTGGGGATTCCTACGAGCAGTACTTC. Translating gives CASSFFGDSYEQYF.

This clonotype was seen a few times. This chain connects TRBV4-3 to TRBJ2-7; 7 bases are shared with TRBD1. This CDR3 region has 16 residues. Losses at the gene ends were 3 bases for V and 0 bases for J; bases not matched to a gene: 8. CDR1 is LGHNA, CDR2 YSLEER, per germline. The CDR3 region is CASSQGTAKSSYEQYF. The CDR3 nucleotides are TGCGCCAGCAGCCAGGGGACAGCCAAGTCCTCCTACGAGCAGTACTTC.

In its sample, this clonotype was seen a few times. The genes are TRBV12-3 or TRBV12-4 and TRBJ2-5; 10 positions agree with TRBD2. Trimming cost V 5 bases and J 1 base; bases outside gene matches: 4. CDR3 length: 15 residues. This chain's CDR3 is CASSRTSGVQETQYF. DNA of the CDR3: TGTGCCAGCAGTAGGACTAGCGGAGTCCAAGAGACCCAGTACTTC.

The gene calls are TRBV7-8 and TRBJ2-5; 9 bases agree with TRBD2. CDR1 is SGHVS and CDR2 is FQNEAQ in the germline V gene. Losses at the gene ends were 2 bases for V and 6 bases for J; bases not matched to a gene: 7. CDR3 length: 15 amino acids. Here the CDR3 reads CASSLRREGRKTQYF. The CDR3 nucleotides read TGTGCCAGCAGCTTACGGCGGGAGGGCCGGAAGACCCAGTACTTC.